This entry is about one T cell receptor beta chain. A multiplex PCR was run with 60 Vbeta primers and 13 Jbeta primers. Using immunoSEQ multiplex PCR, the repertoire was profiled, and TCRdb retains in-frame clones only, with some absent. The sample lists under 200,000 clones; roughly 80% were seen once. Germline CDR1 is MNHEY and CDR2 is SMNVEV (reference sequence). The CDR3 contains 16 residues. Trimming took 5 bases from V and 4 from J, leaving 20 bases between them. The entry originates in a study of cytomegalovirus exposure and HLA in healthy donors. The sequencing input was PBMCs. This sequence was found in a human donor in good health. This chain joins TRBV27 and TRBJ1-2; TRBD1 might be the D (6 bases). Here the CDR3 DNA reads TGTGCCAGCAGTCCATCGTCCGGGGACACGGGCTATGGCTACACCTTC. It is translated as CASSPSSGDTGYGYTF.